This T cell receptor (beta chain) came from a study of regulatory T cells in long-lasting Graves disease. Arm-PCR of CDR3 regions and iRepertoire HTBI primers were the basis on which TCR beta libraries were built. MiXCR, applied by TCRdb to the multiplex PCR reads, yields one record per CDR3 protein. The sample lists under 400,000 distinct CDR3 sequences; around 15% were seen once. The CDR3 is made up of 12 amino acids. Germline V lookup: CDR1 MNHEY, CDR2 SVGEGT. V was cut by 11 bases and J by 5 bases, with 15 bases left in between. Study results and limitations: Accuracy could have been hurt by small sample size. Newly diagnosed Graves' patients exceeded persistent ones in TCR diversity.

This clonotype was detected many times. The antigen remains unidentified. Time point noted: newly diagnosed GD, antithyroid drugs for less than 3 months. After RNA was extracted from PBMCs, the TCR library was made from it. These sequences were also reported in another study, on T cells in Graves' hyperthyroidism and ophthalmopathy. That work states: Calling Graves' hyperthyroidism stable meant ophthalmopathy did not progress within 18 months. An initial round of RT-PCR targeting the TCR CDR3 relied on the HTBI primer set.

The sequence was collected from a man aged 40-49 years with Graves disease. V is TRBV6-2 or TRBV6-3 and J is TRBJ2-5; weak D call: TRBD1 (5 bases). The starting material was peripheral blood mononuclear cells (PBMCs), obtained at new diagnosis, from a patient treated with antithyroid drugs. This chain's CDR3 is CAHSQGWETQYF. The DNA of the CDR3 is TGTGCCCACTCGCAGGGTTGGGAGACCCAGTACTTC.